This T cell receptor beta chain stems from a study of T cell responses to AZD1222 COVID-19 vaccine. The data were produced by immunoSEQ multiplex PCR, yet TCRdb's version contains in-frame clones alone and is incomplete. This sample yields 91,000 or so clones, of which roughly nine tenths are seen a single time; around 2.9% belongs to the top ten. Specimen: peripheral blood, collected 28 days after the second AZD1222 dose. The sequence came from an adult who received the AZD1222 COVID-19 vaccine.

The CDR3 protein is CASTSGQVYGYTF. As DNA, the CDR3 is TGTGCCAGCACATCGGGACAGGTTTATGGCTACACCTTC. The chain has TRBV28 and TRBJ1-2; 8 bases agree with TRBD1. In germline, CDR1 is MDHEN, CDR2 SYDVKM. CDR3 length: 13 amino acids. V was pared by 7 bases and J by 5 bases, with 6 bases of the junction left unmatched.